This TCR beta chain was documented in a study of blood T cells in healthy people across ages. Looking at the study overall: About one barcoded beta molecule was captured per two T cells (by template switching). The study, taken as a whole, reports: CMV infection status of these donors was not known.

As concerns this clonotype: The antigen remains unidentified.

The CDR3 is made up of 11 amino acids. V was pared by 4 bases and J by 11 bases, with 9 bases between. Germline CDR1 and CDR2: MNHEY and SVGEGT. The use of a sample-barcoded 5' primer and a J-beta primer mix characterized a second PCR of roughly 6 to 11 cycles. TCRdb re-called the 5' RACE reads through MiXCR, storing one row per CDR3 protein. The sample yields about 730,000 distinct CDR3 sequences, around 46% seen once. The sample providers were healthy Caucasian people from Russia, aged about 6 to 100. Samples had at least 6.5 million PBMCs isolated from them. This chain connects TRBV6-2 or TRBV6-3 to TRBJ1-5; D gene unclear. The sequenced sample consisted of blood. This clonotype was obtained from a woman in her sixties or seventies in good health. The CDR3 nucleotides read TGTGCCAGCAGTTCGCGCCTGGCCCAGCATTTT. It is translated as CASSSRLAQHF.